This is a list of T cell receptor beta chains from one sample in a study of cytomegalovirus exposure and HLA in healthy donors. The data were produced by immunoSEQ multiplex PCR, yet TCRdb's version contains in-frame clones alone and is incomplete. This table holds about 190,000 clones, around 86% found once. Material for sequencing was PBMCs. These receptor sequences come from a woman aged 18-29 years in good health and CMV-seronegative. The CDR3 runs from the conserved cysteine through the conserved F or W. Fields, in order: V gene, J gene, D gene, clone size, CDR3 DNA, CDR3 protein. The D gene is left open where the match is weak. Only part of the rows carry a size: once, few, many, or a class if the clone is expanded.

>TRBV19|TRBJ2-1|.|.
TGTGCCAGTAGTATAGGGGGACGCGGGGCAAATGAGCAGTTCTTC
CASSIGGRGANEQFF
>TRBV5-1|TRBJ2-3|.|.
TGCGCCAGCAGCCTGGCGGGCACAGATACGCAGTATTTT
CASSLAGTDTQYF
>TRBV7-2|TRBJ1-1|.|.
TGTGCCAGCAGCTTAGAGAGAAACACTGAAGCTTTCTTT
CASSLERNTEAFF
>TRBV5-4|TRBJ1-3|.|once
TGTGCCAGCAGCTTGGACCGACACCCTGGAAACACCATATATTTT
CASSLDRHPGNTIYF
>TRBV6-4|TRBJ2-2|.|.
TGTGCCAGCAGTGACTCTAGGGAGCTGTTTTTT
CASSDSRELFF
>TRBV4-1|TRBJ1-3|TRBD1|.
TGCGCCAGCAGCCAAGATCCTAAGCCGGGACAGGGTTCCTCTGGAAACACCATATATTTT
CASSQDPKPGQGSSGNTIYF
>TRBV14|TRBJ1-1|.|.
TGTGCCAGCAGCCAAGATGGGGGGGGGCCGGTGACTGAAGCTTTCTTT
CASSQDGGGPVTEAFF
>TRBV9|TRBJ2-7|TRBD1|.
TGTGCCAGCAGCGTAGGAGGGGACAGGGGCGTCGAGCAGTACTTC
CASSVGGDRGVEQYF
>TRBV5-1|TRBJ2-7|.|once
TGCGCCAGCAGCCCCGGCTACGAGCAGTACTTC
CASSPGYEQYF
>TRBV2|TRBJ1-4|.|.
TGTGCCAGCAGATTGGGGGGGGGTGGGGAAAAACTGTTTTTT
CASRLGGGGEKLFF
>TRBV6-1|TRBJ1-1|.|.
TGTGCCAGCAGCGGACTGACGAACACTGAAGCTTTCTTT
CASSGLTNTEAFF
>TRBV4-1|TRBJ1-2|.|.
TGCGCCAGCAGCCAAGAAGCTAGGGGCGCGGGAGCTAACTATGGCTACACCTTC
CASSQEARGAGANYGYTF
>TRBV19|TRBJ2-7|TRBD1|.
TGTGCCAGTAGTATAAGGGGGCAATACGAGCAGTACTTC
CASSIRGQYEQYF
>TRBV6-5|TRBJ2-1|TRBD1|once
TGTGCCAGCAGGGACAGGAAACTCTACAATGAGCAGTTCTTC
CASRDRKLYNEQFF
>TRBV5-5|TRBJ2-5|.|.
TGTGTCAGCAGCTTCGGAGAGACCCAGTACTTC
CVSSFGETQYF
>TRBV6-1|TRBJ2-5|TRBD1|.
TGTGCCAGCAGCCCCGGGACAGTAACACAAGAGACCCAGTACTTC
CASSPGTVTQETQYF
>TRBV13|TRBJ2-7|TRBD2|.
TGTGCCAGCAGCCCTGGGGGGGGGTTGGCCTACGAGCAGTACTTC
CASSPGGGLAYEQYF
>TRBV15|TRBJ2-7|.|.
TGTGCCACCAGCAGAGAAGGACAGAACTACGAGCAGTACTTC
CATSREGQNYEQYF
>TRBV2|TRBJ1-5|TRBD1|.
TGTGCCAGCATTGGGAGACAGGGTGTTGGAAACAATCAGCCCCAGCATTTT
CASIGRQGVGNNQPQHF
>TRBV6-5|TRBJ1-2|TRBD1|.
TGTGCCAGCAGCCCGACAGGGGGAGCCTATGGCTACACCTTC
CASSPTGGAYGYTF
>TRBV30|TRBJ1-5|TRBD1|.
TGTGCCTGGAGTCCGGGACAGGGCAATCAGCCCCAGCATTTT
CAWSPGQGNQPQHF
>TRBV2|TRBJ1-1|.|.
TGTGCCAGCAGTGCTCCGTCGGGGGGGAACACTGAAGCTTTCTTT
CASSAPSGGNTEAFF
>TRBV10-3|TRBJ2-5|TRBD2|few
TGTGCCATAGGACTAGCGGGAGCGGGTGAGACCCAGTACTTC
CAIGLAGAGETQYF
>TRBV30|TRBJ1-5|TRBD1|.
TGTGCCTGGAGTCTTTACATGGGACAGGGAAATACCAATCAGCCCCAGCATTTT
CAWSLYMGQGNTNQPQHF
>TRBV28|TRBJ2-6|TRBD1|.
TGTGCCAGCAGTCCGGGGACAGTCTCGCCGGCCAACGTCCTGACTTTC
CASSPGTVSPANVLTF
>TRBV28|TRBJ1-3|TRBD1|.
TGTGCCACAGGGGGGCAAGCTGGAAACACCATATATTTT
CATGGQAGNTIYF
>TRBV27|TRBJ1-2|TRBD1|.
TGTGCCAGCAGTTGGGACAGGGGACCGTATGGCTACACCTTC
CASSWDRGPYGYTF
>TRBV25-1|TRBJ2-5|TRBD2|once
TGTGCCAGCAGTGAGCCCTCGGGGGGGGCGCGGGAGACCCAGTACTTC
CASSEPSGGARETQYF
>TRBV7-9|TRBJ2-1|TRBD1|.
TGTTCCAGCAGCCAGACAGGGGGCGAGCAGTTCTTC
CSSSQTGGEQFF
>TRBV4-1|TRBJ2-3|TRBD1|.
TGCGCCAGCAGCGCAACACAGGGGGGCAAGTTTGCTCTCACAGATACGCAGTATTTT
CASSATQGGKFALTDTQYF
>TRBV6-1|TRBJ2-6|.|.
TGTGCCAGCAGTGTCCTGACGAGGGGGGCCAACGTCCTGACTTTC
CASSVLTRGANVLTF
>TRBV5-1|TRBJ2-5|TRBD2|.
TGCGCCAGCAGCCATGCCGGGACTAGCGGGGCAGGGACCCAGTACTTC
CASSHAGTSGAGTQYF
>TRBV7-6|TRBJ1-6|.|few
TGTGCCAGCAGCTTATCAGGTCCCTATAATTCACCCCTCCACTTT
CASSLSGPYNSPLHF
>TRBV9|TRBJ2-3|TRBD2|.
TGTGCCAGCAGCGTAGATGAATGGGCGGGGGGAGGCACAGATACGCAGTATTTT
CASSVDEWAGGGTDTQYF
>TRBV5-4|TRBJ2-1|.|.
TGTGCCAGCAGCTCCGGGAGTTACAATGAGCAGTTCTTC
CASSSGSYNEQFF
>TRBV11-2|TRBJ2-5|.|.
TGTGCCAGCAGCTCCTCCGCGAGAGAAACCAGGGAGACCCAGTACTTC
CASSSSARETRETQYF
>TRBV6-5|TRBJ1-4|.|.
TGTGCCAGCACCGCCGGGAGTAATGAAAAACTGTTTTTT
CASTAGSNEKLFF
>TRBV18|TRBJ2-1|.|.
TGTGCCAGCTCACCCCAGACTAGAGCGTACAATGAGCAGTTCTTC
CASSPQTRAYNEQFF
>TRBV28|TRBJ1-2|TRBD1|few
TGTGCCAGCAGTCGGACAGGGTACTATGGCTACACCTTC
CASSRTGYYGYTF
>TRBV6-6|TRBJ2-1|.|.
TGTGCCAGCAGTTCCTGGACATCCCCTCACAATGAGCAGTTCTTC
CASSSWTSPHNEQFF
>TRBV30|TRBJ1-5|TRBD1|.
TGTGCCTGGAGTGTGGGACAGGGGGCGGCTCAGCCCCAGCATTTT
CAWSVGQGAAQPQHF
>TRBV19|TRBJ2-3|.|.
TGTGCCAGTAGTGAACTAGCTGGAGATACGCAGTATTTT
CASSELAGDTQYF
>TRBV10-2|TRBJ2-1|TRBD1|.
TGCGCCAGCCGGACAGGGAGAGATGAGCAGTTCTTC
CASRTGRDEQFF
>TRBV5-6|TRBJ2-7|.|few
TGTGCCAGCAGCTTGCCGGACAGACCCTCCTACGAGCAGTACTTC
CASSLPDRPSYEQYF
>TRBV6-6|TRBJ2-7|TRBD2|.
TGTGCCAGCAGCCAAACGCCATGGGGGGGGTACGAGCAGTACTTC
CASSQTPWGGYEQYF
>TRBV14|TRBJ2-1|TRBD2|.
TGTGCCAGCAGCCAAGATCGAAGAGCGGGGGGGGTCTACAATGAGCAGTTCTTC
CASSQDRRAGGVYNEQFF
>TRBV15|TRBJ1-1|TRBD1|.
TGTGCCAAGGACAGGGTTCGGGACACTGAAGCTTTCTTT
CAKDRVRDTEAFF
>TRBV28|TRBJ2-6|.|.
TGTGCCAGCAGCGGCAGGACTTGGTGGGCCAACGTCCTGACTTTC
CASSGRTWWANVLTF
>TRBV13|TRBJ2-1|TRBD2|.
TGTGCCAGCAGCCCGTTAGCGGGGGGGAGCTCCTACAATGAGCAGTTCTTC
CASSPLAGGSSYNEQFF